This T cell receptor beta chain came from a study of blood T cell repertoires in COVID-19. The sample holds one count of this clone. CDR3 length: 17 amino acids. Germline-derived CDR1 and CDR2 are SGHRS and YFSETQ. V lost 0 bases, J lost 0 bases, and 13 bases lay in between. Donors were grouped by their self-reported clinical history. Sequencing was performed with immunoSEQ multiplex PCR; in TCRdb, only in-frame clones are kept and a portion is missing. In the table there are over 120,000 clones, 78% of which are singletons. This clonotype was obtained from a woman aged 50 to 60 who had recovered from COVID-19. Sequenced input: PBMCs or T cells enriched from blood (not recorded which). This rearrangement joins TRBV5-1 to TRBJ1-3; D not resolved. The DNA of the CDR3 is TGCGCCAGCAGCTTGGAACACAACCATTACTCTGGAAACACCATATATTTT. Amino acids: CASSLEHNHYSGNTIYF.